In its sample, the clone carrying this T cell receptor (beta chain) was seen a few times. The antigen remains undetermined. The sample comes from a study of cytomegalovirus exposure and HLA in healthy donors. PCR employed 60 Vbeta and 13 Jbeta primers. Sequencing used immunoSEQ multiplex PCR; TCRdb keeps in-frame clones, though not all of them. The sample lists about 120,000 clones, about 80% seen once, with over 2.5% in the top ten. Overall study findings and caveats: An analysis was carried out later, and it reportedly showed fewer N-insertions in an Asian-associated ancestry cluster than the approximately 700-donor mean. Cytomegalovirus-associated status was assigned to about 160 TCR beta chains.

CDR1 is SGDLS and CDR2 is YYNGEE in the germline V gene. V was pared by 4 bases and J by 1 base, with 14 bases between. The CDR3 loop spans 15 amino acids. The V call is TRBV9, the J call TRBJ1-2; maybe TRBD1 (6 bases). This TCR came from a woman aged 50 to 65 in good health and CMV-seronegative. Source material: PBMCs. CDR3 in amino acids: CASSLGDTHNYGYTF. DNA for the CDR3: TGTGCCAGCAGCTTGGGGGACACTCATAACTATGGCTACACCTTC.